One sample yielded the 16 T cell receptor beta chains listed below, sequenced in a study of identical twins. Using its own MiXCR run on the 5' RACE reads, TCRdb lists one record per CDR3 protein. In the table there are hundreds of thousands of distinct CDR3 sequences, about 20% of which are singletons. The sample also formed part of further work on T cells expressing NK-cell markers.

Specimen: PBMCs. These receptor sequences come from a woman aged 18-29 years in good health.

The V call is TRBV29-1, the J call TRBJ1-1; D uncertain. Trimming removed 4 bases from V and 5 bases from J, with 8 bases in between. Germline assignment: CDR1 SQVTM and CDR2 ANQGSEA. This CDR3 has 11 amino acids. In nucleotides, the CDR3 is TGCAGCGTTGTCCGACGAACTGAAGCTTTCTTT. It is translated as CSVVRRTEAFF.

The count of this clonotype is one. The rearrangement joins TRBV3-1 to TRBJ1-2; D gene unclear. CDR1 is LGHDT, CDR2 YNNKEL, per germline (reference sequence). This CDR3 region has 13 residues. Trimming pared 3 bases from V and 7 bases from J, leaving 12 bases between. CDR3 sequence (DNA): TGTGCCAGCAGCCAGGGAAGGTCGAGTGGCTACACCTTC. Translating gives CASSQGRSSGYTF.

This clonotype was observed a handful of times. The J gene is TRBJ2-7, the V gene TRBV4-2; TRBD1 agrees at 8 bases. This CDR3 region has 16 residues. Germline loops: CDR1 LGHNA, CDR2 YNFKEQ. J gave up 3 bases and V 0 bases, and 7 bases lay outside the gene matches. For the CDR3, the DNA is TGTGCCAGCAGCCAAGAATGGGGACAGGTCGACTACGAGCAGTACTTC. It translates to CASSQEWGQVDYEQYF.

Here the CDR3 DNA reads TGTGCCAGCAGGAGTAGCGGGCAACGTAGTACGCAGTATTTT. It yields the protein CASRSSGQRSTQYF. The gene calls are TRBV27 and TRBJ2-3; TRBD2 agrees at 7 bases. Germline CDR1 MNHEY, CDR2 SMNVEV (reference sequence). This CDR3 contains 14 residues. Trimming at V came to 6 bases and at J to 8 bases, leaving 11 bases not matched to a gene.

The V gene is TRBV20-1, the J gene TRBJ2-3; no clear D. Germline lookup yields CDR1 DFQATT and CDR2 SNEGSKA (reference sequence). The V end was cut by 3 bases, the J end by 6 bases, with 10 bases between. The CDR3 contains 12 residues. The CDR3 DNA reads as TGCAGTGCTAGCAAAGGTCCGGATACGCAGTATTTT. It codes for CSASKGPDTQYF.

The chain combines TRBV7-3 with TRBJ2-1, with 9 bases identical to TRBD2. CDR3 length: 19 amino acids. The V segment lost 2 bases and the J segment 7 bases; nucleotides outside the gene matches: 18. In germline, CDR1 is SGHTA, CDR2 FQGTGA. CDR3 sequence: CASSLSGGGAVFKGNEQFF. The DNA of the CDR3 is TGTGCCAGCAGCTTATCGGGCGGGGGGGCCGTTTTTAAAGGGAATGAGCAGTTCTTC.

J is TRBJ2-6 and V is TRBV20-1; no reliable D call. CDR3 length: 13 residues. Germline loops: CDR1 DFQATT, CDR2 SNEGSKA (reference sequence). Trimming shortened V by 3 bases and J by 5 bases, and 8 bases separated the two germline ends. The CDR3 DNA is TGCAGTGCTAGGGTCAGCTGGGCCAACGTCCTGACTTTC. Its translation: CSARVSWANVLTF.

The CDR3 protein is CASSRSGLADTDTQYF. Here the CDR3 DNA reads TGCGCCAGCAGCCGCTCTGGGCTAGCGGACACAGATACGCAGTATTTT. This sequence joins TRBV4-1 and TRBJ2-3, with 7 nucleotides matching TRBD2. CDR1 and CDR2 (germline): MGHRA, YSYEKL. The CDR3 contains 16 residues. V gave up 4 bases and J gave up 2 bases; unmatched junction bases: 9.

This clonotype showed up just a few times. The J gene is TRBJ1-4, the V gene TRBV12-3 or TRBV12-4; 10 positions agree with TRBD1. V was pared by 6 bases and J by 11 bases, with 9 bases of the junction left unmatched. The CDR3 totals 14 residues. In nucleotides, the CDR3 is TGTGCCAGCAGGGGACAGGGGATGGTCAGGAAACTGTTTTTT. This translates into CASRGQGMVRKLFF.

This clonotype appeared many times. The chain employs TRBV20-1 and TRBJ2-1; the match to TRBD1 covers 7 bases. The CDR3 runs 12 residues. V trimming: 0 bases; J trimming: 11 bases; junction bases outside the gene matches: 4. CDR1 is DFQATT and CDR2 is SNEGSKA in the germline V gene (reference sequence). CDR3 coding DNA: TGCAGTGCTAGAGATCAGGGGGAGAAGCAGTTCTTC. This codes for CSARDQGEKQFF.

In this sample, this clonotype turned up a few times. This sequence joins TRBV29-1 and TRBJ2-7, with D perhaps matching TRBD2 (5 bases). The CDR3 contains 12 residues. Trimming took off 3 bases at V and 6 bases at J, with 12 bases between the two ends. Looked up from germline, CDR1 is SQVTM and CDR2 is ANQGSEA. CDR3 amino acids: CSVDEGSGEQYF. The DNA of the CDR3 is TGCAGCGTTGACGAGGGCTCCGGCGAGCAGTACTTC.

V usage is TRBV5-5 and J usage is TRBJ1-1, with D possibly TRBD1 on 5 matching bases. The germline V gene encodes CDR1 SGHKS and CDR2 YYEKEE (reference sequence). V was pared by 0 bases and J by 4 bases, with 19 bases between. The length of the CDR3 is 17 residues. CDR3 sequence (DNA): TGTGCCAGCAGCTTGGCCTTCCAGGGTGAGGAAATCACTGAAGCTTTCTTT. This codes for CASSLAFQGEEITEAFF.

This clonotype appeared a few times. This sequence joins TRBV11-1 and TRBJ2-1, with 9 bases identical to TRBD2. Per the germline V gene, CDR1 is SGHAT and CDR2 is FQDESV (reference sequence). The CDR3 is 20 amino acids. V lost 5 bases to trimming and J lost 0 bases; unmatched junction nucleotides: 17. The DNA of the CDR3 is TGTGCCAGCAGCACATATCGGAGAGGACTAGCGTTTTCCTCCTACAATGAGCAGTTCTTC. Translating it yields CASSTYRRGLAFSSYNEQFF. The full variable domain, completed using reference TRBV11-1 and TRBJ2-1, is EAEVAQSPRYKITEKSQAVAFWCDPISGHATLYWYRQILGQGPELLVQFQDESVVDDSQLPKDRFSAERLKGVDSTLKIQPAELGDSAMYLCASSTYRRGLAFSSYNEQFFGPGTRLTVL.

V is TRBV20-1 and J is TRBJ2-1; 10 nucleotides line up with TRBD1. After removal of 5 bases from V and 6 bases from J, the junction contained 7 bases not matched to a gene. The CDR3 covers 14 residues. The germline V gene encodes CDR1 DFQATT and CDR2 SNEGSKA (reference sequence). CDR3 region: CSAQGTGAVNEQFF. The CDR3 DNA follows: TGCAGTGCTCAGGGGACAGGGGCAGTCAATGAGCAGTTCTTC.

J is TRBJ1-2 and V is TRBV29-1, with TRBD1 matching 8 bases. Germline lookup yields CDR1 SQVTM and CDR2 ANQGSEA. The CDR3 length is 13 residues. Trimming cost V 7 bases and J 3 bases; bases outside gene matches: 7. The CDR3 sequence: CSDLTGEDYGYTF. The CDR3 DNA reads TGCAGCGACCTGACAGGGGAGGACTATGGCTACACCTTC.

To note about this clonotype: Likely a read error: the CDR3 ends without its conserved phenylalanine or tryptophan. The V gene is TRBV29-1, the J gene TRBJ2-7; D perhaps matches TRBD2 (5 bases). Germline V lookup: CDR1 SQVTM, CDR2 ANQGSEA. CDR3 length: 11 residues. Trimming took 0 bases from V and 6 from J, leaving 6 bases between them. The CDR3 loop reads CSVEDAGEQYL. CDR3 DNA: TGCAGCGTTGAAGACGCGGGCGAGCAGTACTTA.